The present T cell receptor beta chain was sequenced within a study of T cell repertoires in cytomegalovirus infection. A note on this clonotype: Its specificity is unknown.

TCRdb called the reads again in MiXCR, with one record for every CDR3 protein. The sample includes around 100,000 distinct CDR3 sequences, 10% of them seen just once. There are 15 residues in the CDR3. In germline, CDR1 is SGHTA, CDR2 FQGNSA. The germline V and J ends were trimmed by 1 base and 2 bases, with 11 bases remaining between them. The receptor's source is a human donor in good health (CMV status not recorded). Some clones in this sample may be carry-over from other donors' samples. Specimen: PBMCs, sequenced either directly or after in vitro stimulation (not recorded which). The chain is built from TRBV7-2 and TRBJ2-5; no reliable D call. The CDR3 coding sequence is TGTGCCAGCAGCTTAGAATCTTCGAGGCAAGAGACCCAGTACTTC. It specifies CASSLESSRQETQYF.